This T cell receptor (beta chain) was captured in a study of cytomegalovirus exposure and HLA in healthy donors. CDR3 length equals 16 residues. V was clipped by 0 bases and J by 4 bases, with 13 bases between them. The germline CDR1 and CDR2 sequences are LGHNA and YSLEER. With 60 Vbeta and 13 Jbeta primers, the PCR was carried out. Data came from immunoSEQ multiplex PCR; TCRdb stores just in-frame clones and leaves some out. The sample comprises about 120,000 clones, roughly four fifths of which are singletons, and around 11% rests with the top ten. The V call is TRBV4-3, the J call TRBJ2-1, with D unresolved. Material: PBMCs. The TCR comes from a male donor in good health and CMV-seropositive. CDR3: CASSQDPEYLYNEQFF. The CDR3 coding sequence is TGCGCCAGCAGCCAAGATCCGGAGTACCTTTACAATGAGCAGTTCTTC.